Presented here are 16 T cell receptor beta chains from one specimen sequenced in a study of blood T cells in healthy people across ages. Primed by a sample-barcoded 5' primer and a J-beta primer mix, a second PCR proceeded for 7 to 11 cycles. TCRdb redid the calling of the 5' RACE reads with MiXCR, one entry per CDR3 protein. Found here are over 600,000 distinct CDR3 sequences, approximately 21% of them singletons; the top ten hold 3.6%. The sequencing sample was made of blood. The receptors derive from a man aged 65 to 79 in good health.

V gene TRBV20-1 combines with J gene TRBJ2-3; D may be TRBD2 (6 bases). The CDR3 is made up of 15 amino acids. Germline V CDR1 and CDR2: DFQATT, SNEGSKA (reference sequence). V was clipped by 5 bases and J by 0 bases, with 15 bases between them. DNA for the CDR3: TGCAGTGCTCTACGGGAGTCTGGGAGCACAGATACGCAGTATTTT. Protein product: CSALRESGSTDTQYF.

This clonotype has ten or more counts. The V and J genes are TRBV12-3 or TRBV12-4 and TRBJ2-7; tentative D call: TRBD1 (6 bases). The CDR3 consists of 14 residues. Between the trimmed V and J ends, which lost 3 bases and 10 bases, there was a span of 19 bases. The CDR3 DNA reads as TGTGCCAGCAGTTTGTCGGGACCAACAGGGTCTCAGTACTTC. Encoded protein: CASSLSGPTGSQYF.

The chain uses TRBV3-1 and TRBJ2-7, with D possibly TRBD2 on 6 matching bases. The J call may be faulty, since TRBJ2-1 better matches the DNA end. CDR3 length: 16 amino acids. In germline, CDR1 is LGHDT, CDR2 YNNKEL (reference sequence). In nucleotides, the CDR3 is TGTGCCAGCAGCCAAGACCCGTCCGAGCGGGCCAATGAGCAGTTCTTC. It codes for CASSQDPSERANEQFF.

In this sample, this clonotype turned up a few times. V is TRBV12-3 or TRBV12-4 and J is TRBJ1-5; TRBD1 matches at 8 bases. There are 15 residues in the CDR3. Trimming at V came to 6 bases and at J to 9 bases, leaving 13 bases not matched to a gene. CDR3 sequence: CASRDGQGILLPQHF. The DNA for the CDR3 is TGTGCCAGCAGGGACGGACAGGGAATACTCCTGCCCCAGCATTTT.

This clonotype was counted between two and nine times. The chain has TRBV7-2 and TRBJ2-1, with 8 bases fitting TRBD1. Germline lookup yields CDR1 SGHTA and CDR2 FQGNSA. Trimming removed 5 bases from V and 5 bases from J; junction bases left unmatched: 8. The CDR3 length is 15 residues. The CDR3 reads CASSRTGTGDNEQFF. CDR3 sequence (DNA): TGTGCCAGCAGCCGCACCGGGACAGGTGACAATGAGCAGTTCTTC.

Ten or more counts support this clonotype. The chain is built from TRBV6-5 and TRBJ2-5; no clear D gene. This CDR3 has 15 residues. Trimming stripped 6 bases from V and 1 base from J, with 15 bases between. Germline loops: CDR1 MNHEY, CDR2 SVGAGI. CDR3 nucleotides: TGTGCCAGCAGACCCGAAGGACCCTTCCAAGAGACCCAGTACTTC. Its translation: CASRPEGPFQETQYF.

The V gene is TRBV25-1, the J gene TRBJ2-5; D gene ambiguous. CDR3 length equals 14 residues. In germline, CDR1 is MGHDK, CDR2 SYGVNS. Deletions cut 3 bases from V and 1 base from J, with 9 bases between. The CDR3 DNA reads TGTGCCAGCAGTGATGTCTGGGCCCAAGAGACCCAGTACTTC. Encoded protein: CASSDVWAQETQYF.

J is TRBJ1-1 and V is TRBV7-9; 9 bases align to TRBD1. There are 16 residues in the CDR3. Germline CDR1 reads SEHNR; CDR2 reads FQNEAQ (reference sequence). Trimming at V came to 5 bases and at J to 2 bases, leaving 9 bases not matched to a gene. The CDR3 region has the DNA TGTGCCAGCAGCAAAACCGGGACAGGGTTTAACACTGAAGCTTTCTTT. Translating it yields CASSKTGTGFNTEAFF.

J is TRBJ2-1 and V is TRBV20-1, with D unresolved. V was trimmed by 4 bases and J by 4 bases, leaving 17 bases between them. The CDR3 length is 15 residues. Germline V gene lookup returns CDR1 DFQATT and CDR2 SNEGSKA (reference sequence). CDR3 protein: CSATDYLGPYNEQFF. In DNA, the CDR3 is TGCAGTGCTACAGATTACCTAGGCCCATACAATGAGCAGTTCTTC.

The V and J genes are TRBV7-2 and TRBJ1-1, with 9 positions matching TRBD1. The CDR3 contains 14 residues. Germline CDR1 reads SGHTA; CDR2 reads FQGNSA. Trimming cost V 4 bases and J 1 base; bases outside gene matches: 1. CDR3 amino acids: CASSWDRANTEAFF. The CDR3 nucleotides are TGTGCCAGCAGCTGGGACAGGGCGAACACTGAAGCTTTCTTT.

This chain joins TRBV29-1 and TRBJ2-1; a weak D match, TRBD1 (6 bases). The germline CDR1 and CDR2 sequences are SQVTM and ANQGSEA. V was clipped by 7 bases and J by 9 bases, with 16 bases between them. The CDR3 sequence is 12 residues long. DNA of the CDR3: TGCAGCGCATCACAGGGAAACATTGAGCAGTTCTTC. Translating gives CSASQGNIEQFF.

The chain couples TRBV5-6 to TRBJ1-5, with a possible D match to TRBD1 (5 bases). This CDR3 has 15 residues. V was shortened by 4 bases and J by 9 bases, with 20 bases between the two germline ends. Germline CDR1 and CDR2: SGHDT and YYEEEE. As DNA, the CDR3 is TGTGCCAGCAGCCGTGACAGTTGGCCCGGCGGGCCCCAGCATTTT. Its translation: CASSRDSWPGGPQHF.

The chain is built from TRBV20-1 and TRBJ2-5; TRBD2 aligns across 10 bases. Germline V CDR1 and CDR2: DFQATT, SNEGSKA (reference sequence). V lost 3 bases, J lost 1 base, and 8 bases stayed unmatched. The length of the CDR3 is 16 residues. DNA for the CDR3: TGCAGTGCTAGCGGGGGGACTAGCGCATTCCAAGAGACCCAGTACTTC. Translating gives CSASGGTSAFQETQYF.

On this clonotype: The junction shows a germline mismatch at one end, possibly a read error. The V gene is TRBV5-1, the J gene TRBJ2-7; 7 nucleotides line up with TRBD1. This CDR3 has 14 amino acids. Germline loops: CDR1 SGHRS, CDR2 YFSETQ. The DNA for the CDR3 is TGCGCCAGCAGCGTCCCCGGGACAGACAACGAACAGTACTTC. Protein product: CASSVPGTDNEQYF.

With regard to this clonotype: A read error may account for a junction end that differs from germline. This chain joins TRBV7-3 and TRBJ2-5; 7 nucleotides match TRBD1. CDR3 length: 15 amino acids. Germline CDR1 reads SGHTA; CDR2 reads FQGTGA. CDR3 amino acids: CAGSRNQGVGETQYF. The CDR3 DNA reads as TGTGCCGGCAGTCGAAATCAGGGGGTTGGGGAGACCCAGTACTTC.

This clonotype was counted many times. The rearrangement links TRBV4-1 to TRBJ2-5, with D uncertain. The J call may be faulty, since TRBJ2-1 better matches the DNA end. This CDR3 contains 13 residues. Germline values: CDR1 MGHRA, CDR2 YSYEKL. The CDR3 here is CASSQDRALEQFF. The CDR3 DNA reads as TGCGCCAGCAGCCAAGATAGGGCGTTAGAGCAGTTCTTC.